The 16 T cell receptor beta chains given below trace back to one sample, sequenced in a study of T cell clusters in autoimmune cytopenias. TRB was amplified from roughly 250 ng of peripheral blood genomic DNA per sample. TRB was amplified by touch-down multiplex PCR, primer pools A and B combined. TCRdb reanalyzed the multiplex PCR reads and collapses them to one entry per CDR3 protein, without DNA. This sample lists roughly 12,000 distinct CDR3 sequences; its ten largest clones have around 3.1%. The sample taken for sequencing was peripheral blood. Source of these receptors: a human donor with an autoimmune cytopenia or autoimmune hepatitis (not recorded which).

The chain recombines TRBV19 with TRBJ1-5; TCRdb calls TRBD1, which cannot be checked without DNA. The CDR3 spans 15 residues. Germline lookup yields CDR1 LNHDA and CDR2 SQIVND (reference sequence). The CDR3 spells CASSRGTGPNQPQHF.

J is TRBJ1-6 and V is TRBV18; TCRdb's D call, TRBD1, is unchecked because there is no DNA. Germline V lookup: CDR1 KGHSH, CDR2 LQKENI. The CDR3 extends over 15 amino acids. CDR3 amino acids: CASSPRTDLNSPLHF.

The J gene is TRBJ1-6, the V gene TRBV30. In germline, CDR1 is GTSNPN, CDR2 SVGIG (reference sequence). The CDR3 covers 11 residues. The CDR3 region is CAWSSPSPLHF. Drawing the rest from reference TRBV30 and TRBJ1-6, the complete variable domain is SQTIHQWPATLVQPVGSPLSLECTVEGTSNPNLYWYRQAAGRGLQLLFYSVGIGQISSEVPQNLSASRPQDRQFILSSKKLLLSDSGFYLCAWSSPSPLHFGNGTRLTVT.

This clonotype is medium-sized by frequency. The chain is built from TRBV19 and TRBJ2-7; checking the TCRdb D call of TRBD2 is not possible without DNA. Germline CDR1 LNHDA, CDR2 SQIVND (reference sequence). The CDR3 totals 16 residues. CDR3 loop: CASSSKSAGLIYEQYF. Filled out from reference TRBV19 and TRBJ2-7, the complete variable domain reads DGGITQSPKYLFRKEGQNVTLSCEQNLNHDAMYWYRQDPGQGLRLIYYSQIVNDFQKGDIAEGYSVSREKKESFPLTVTSAQKNPTAFYLCASSSKSAGLIYEQYFGPGTRLTVT.

The chain links TRBV12-3 or TRBV12-4 to TRBJ2-7; TCRdb returns TRBD1, unconfirmable since there is no DNA. CDR3 length: 12 amino acids. CDR3 in amino acids: CASSFRDYEQYF.

The chain's CDR3 is CASSSPREGYGYTF. V is TRBV5-5 and J is TRBJ1-2. The CDR3 sequence is 14 residues long. In germline, CDR1 is SGHKS, CDR2 YYEKEE (reference sequence).

This sequence joins TRBV27 and TRBJ1-6. The CDR3 totals 16 residues. The germline V gene has CDR1 MNHEY and CDR2 SMNVEV (reference sequence). The CDR3 reads CASRGEGPGLNSPLHF.

The V call is TRBV12-3 or TRBV12-4, the J call TRBJ2-1; the TCRdb D gene call, TRBD2, has no DNA to confirm it. The CDR3 is 13 residues long. This chain's CDR3 is CATRTSGRPEQFF.

The rearrangement links TRBV6-2 or TRBV6-3 to TRBJ2-6; the D call of TRBD1 rests on TCRdb alone, since no DNA is present to check it. The CDR3 is 17 amino acids. Germline V gene data show CDR1 as MNHEY and CDR2 as SVGEGT. CDR3 loop: CASTRWAGWSGANVLTF.

The rearrangement uses TRBV19 and TRBJ1-1. Germline values: CDR1 LNHDA, CDR2 SQIVND (reference sequence). CDR3 length: 13 amino acids. The CDR3 sequence: CASSIQTTAEAFF. Looking up the rest from reference TRBV19 and TRBJ1-1 gives the full variable domain: DGGITQSPKYLFRKEGQNVTLSCEQNLNHDAMYWYRQDPGQGLRLIYYSQIVNDFQKGDIAEGYSVSREKKESFPLTVTSAQKNPTAFYLCASSIQTTAEAFFGQGTRLTVV.

The chain couples TRBV6-1 to TRBJ1-2; TCRdb picks TRBD1, but there is no DNA to check that call. Germline CDR1 and CDR2: MNHNS and SASEGT. The CDR3 extends over 14 amino acids. The CDR3: CASTNNRGIGGYTF.

The genes are TRBV10-3 and TRBJ2-1. The CDR3 length is 12 residues. Germline lookup yields CDR1 ENHRY and CDR2 SYGVKD. CDR3 region: CAISESGDEQFF.

The CDR3 loop reads CSVGGTGEAFF. The gene calls are TRBV29-1 and TRBJ1-1; TCRdb calls TRBD1, which cannot be checked without DNA. This CDR3 has 11 amino acids. Germline CDR1 reads SQVTM; CDR2 reads ANQGSEA.

The chain recombines TRBV12-3 or TRBV12-4 with TRBJ2-1. The CDR3 length is 14 residues. CDR3 loop: CASSLPPLYNEQFF.

The chain carries TRBV12-3 or TRBV12-4 and TRBJ2-1; TCRdb picks TRBD1, but there is no DNA to check that call. CDR3 length equals 15 residues. This chain's CDR3 is CASSHRDRVYNEQFF.

The chain uses TRBV6-1 and TRBJ1-5; no DNA is available, so the TRBD1 call from TCRdb remains unchecked. Germline CDR1 MNHNS, CDR2 SASEGT. This CDR3 region has 16 residues. The CDR3 sequence: CASSPRTDYSNQPQHF.